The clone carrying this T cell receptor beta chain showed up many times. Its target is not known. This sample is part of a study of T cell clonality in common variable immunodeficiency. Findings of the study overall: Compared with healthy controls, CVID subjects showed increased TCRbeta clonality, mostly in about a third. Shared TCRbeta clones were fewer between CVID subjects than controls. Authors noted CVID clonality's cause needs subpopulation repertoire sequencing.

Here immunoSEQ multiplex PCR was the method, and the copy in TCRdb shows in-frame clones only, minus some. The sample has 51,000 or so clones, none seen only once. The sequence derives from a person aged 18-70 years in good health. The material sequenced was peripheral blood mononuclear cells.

This CDR3 is CASGLPQGGGYTF. The sequenced part of the CDR3 DNA is TGTGCTAGTGGTTTGCCCCAAGGGGGAGGC. This sequence joins TRBV12-5 and TRBJ1-2; D is perhaps TRBD1 (6 bases). The CDR3 extends 3 residues past the end of the read, so its final part is completed from the germline J gene. Looked up from germline, CDR1 is LGHNT and CDR2 is FRNRAP. The CDR3 is made up of 13 amino acids.